These T cell receptor beta chains were read from a single sample in a study of blood T cell repertoires in COVID-19. Clones were sequenced by immunoSEQ multiplex PCR, and TCRdb holds only the in-frame ones, with some missing. Among over 85,000 clones listed, roughly 88% were seen once. Specimen: peripheral blood. These receptors all stem from a woman between 65 and 79 years old with acute or convalescent COVID-19. Each CDR3 is given with its conserved first and last residue.

j_gene,v_gene,CDR3aa
TRBJ1-1,TRBV2,CASRDRDYTEAFF
TRBJ2-3,TRBV5-4,CASSRNLPSTDTQYF
TRBJ2-7,TRBV19,CASSVGTGGSEQYF
TRBJ1-1,TRBV28,CASHQGSLGGTEAFF
TRBJ2-2,TRBV10-3,CAISQGAGGTGELFF
TRBJ2-7,TRBV19,CASSMGTGAYEQYF
TRBJ1-2,TRBV5-6,CASSRGPEGAAYGYTF
TRBJ2-1,TRBV29-1,CSVLAGQQFF
TRBJ1-6,TRBV3-1/TRBV3-2,CASRIGQGHNSPLHF
TRBJ2-7,TRBV4-1,CASSHAETATYEQYF
TRBJ1-2,TRBV10-3,CAISESRRDGYTF
TRBJ1-1,TRBV19,CASRLTKNTEAFF